Shown below are 13 T cell receptor beta chains from a single sample sequenced in a study of early T cells in non-severe SARS-CoV-2 infection. TCRdb fed the 5' RACE reads into MiXCR, producing one record per CDR3 protein. The sample consists of approximately 77,000 distinct CDR3 sequences, roughly 12% of them appearing once. Sequenced sample: whole blood. The receptors stem from an adult who was a healthcare worker with PCR-confirmed SARS-CoV-2 infection or an uninfected control (not recorded which).

This clonotype was counted ten times or more. The V and J genes are TRBV6-2 or TRBV6-3 and TRBJ2-1; D possibly corresponds to TRBD2 (6 bases). The CDR3 covers 15 residues. In germline, CDR1 is MNHEY, CDR2 SVGEGT. V gave up 6 bases and J gave up 0 bases, with 12 bases separating them. The CDR3 DNA reads TGTGCCAGCAGGCCGGGACTGTCCTCCTACAATGAGCAGTTCTTC. Residues: CASRPGLSSYNEQFF.

This clonotype has at least ten counts. This sequence joins TRBV3-1 and TRBJ2-1; weak D call: TRBD2 (5 bases). Germline V gene data show CDR1 as LGHDT and CDR2 as YNNKEL (reference sequence). The CDR3 sequence is 16 residues long. Trimming took 4 bases from V and 0 from J, leaving 13 bases between them. CDR3 coding DNA: TGTGCCAGCAGCCGCCCTAGGAGCGGCTCCTACAATGAGCAGTTCTTC. It encodes CASSRPRSGSYNEQFF.

The rearrangement links TRBV7-9 to TRBJ2-7; 8 bases are shared with TRBD2. With V trimmed by 1 base and J by 2 bases, 1 base remained unmatched. CDR3 length equals 14 residues. The germline gives CDR1 SEHNR, CDR2 FQNEAQ (reference sequence). DNA of the CDR3: TGTGCCAGCAGCTTAGTTAGCGGGACCTACGAGCAGTACTTC. Protein sequence: CASSLVSGTYEQYF.

The J gene is TRBJ2-3, the V gene TRBV18; weak D call: TRBD1 (5 bases). Germline loops: CDR1 KGHSH, CDR2 LQKENI. V lost 5 bases and J 10 bases, leaving 16 bases between the germline ends. This CDR3 spans 13 amino acids. The CDR3 spells CASSSVQADAQYF. The CDR3 DNA reads TGTGCCAGCTCAAGCGTACAGGCCGATGCGCAGTATTTT.

J is TRBJ2-7 and V is TRBV7-3, with 8 positions matching TRBD1. Germline CDR1 and CDR2: SGHTA and FQGTGA. V shed 1 base and J 5 bases; nucleotides not matched to a gene: 1. The length of the CDR3 is 13 residues. The DNA for the CDR3 is TGTGCCAGCAGCTTAATCAGGGGGCACGAGCAGTACTTC. The encoded protein is CASSLIRGHEQYF.

This clonotype came up many times. The chain joins TRBV18 to TRBJ2-7; 8 nucleotides align to TRBD1. V lost 2 bases to trimming and J lost 2 bases; unmatched junction nucleotides: 5. The CDR3 length is 15 residues. Germline V gene data show CDR1 as KGHSH and CDR2 as LQKENI. The CDR3 DNA reads as TGTGCCAGCTCACCAGGACAGGGCGGCACCTACGAGCAGTACTTC. The encoded protein is CASSPGQGGTYEQYF.

In this sample, this clonotype turned up a few times. V gene TRBV29-1 combines with J gene TRBJ2-5, with D hard to call. The germline V gene encodes CDR1 SQVTM and CDR2 ANQGSEA. V was clipped by 4 bases and J by 2 bases, with 14 bases between them. The CDR3 length is 14 residues. This CDR3 reads CSVVGLGAQETQYF. DNA of the CDR3: TGCAGCGTTGTGGGCCTAGGCGCGCAAGAGACCCAGTACTTC.

This clonotype was seen only a few times. The genes are TRBV9 and TRBJ2-1; no firm D call. Per germline, CDR1 SGDLS and CDR2 YYNGEE. Trimming shortened V by 0 bases and J by 4 bases, and 11 bases separated the two germline ends. CDR3 length equals 15 residues. As DNA, the CDR3 is TGTGCCAGCAGCGTAGGAACGACCCCTTACAATGAGCAGTTCTTC. It translates to CASSVGTTPYNEQFF.

This clonotype was counted at least ten times. The chain combines TRBV6-5 with TRBJ2-5, with D maybe TRBD2 (5 bases). CDR1 and CDR2 from the germline V gene are MNHEY and SVGAGI. This CDR3 region has 12 residues. The germline V and J ends were trimmed by 5 bases and 7 bases, with 11 bases remaining between them. The CDR3 sequence is CASSPHEGTQYF. The CDR3, as DNA: TGTGCCAGCAGTCCCCACGAGGGGACCCAGTACTTC.

The rearrangement joins TRBV29-1 to TRBJ2-3, with D unclear. Looked up from germline, CDR1 is SQVTM and CDR2 is ANQGSEA. This CDR3 has 12 amino acids. V shed 7 bases and J shed 4 bases, with 12 bases lying between them. Written as DNA, the CDR3 is TGCAGCGGTGGAAAAGGGTCAGATACGCAGTATTTT. Amino acid sequence: CSGGKGSDTQYF.

This clonotype occurred a few times. The rearrangement links TRBV28 to TRBJ2-7, with TRBD2 matching over 11 bases. The CDR3 consists of 15 residues. CDR1 and CDR2 (germline): MDHEN, SYDVKM. Germline trimming cut 4 bases from V and 3 bases from J; bases unmatched to any gene: 5. The CDR3 is CASSSRLAGYYEQYF. In DNA, the CDR3 is TGTGCCAGCAGTTCCAGACTAGCGGGGTACTACGAGCAGTACTTC. Complete variable domain (other parts from reference TRBV28 and TRBJ2-7): DVKVTQSSRYLVKRTGEKVFLECVQDMDHENMFWYRQDPGLGLRLIYFSYDVKMKEKGDIPEGYSVSREKKERFSLILESASTNQTSMYLCASSSRLAGYYEQYFGPGTRLTVT.

This clonotype was seen ten or more times. The gene calls are TRBV21-1 and TRBJ1-2; the table names TRBD1, a call not compared with the DNA. TRBV21-1 is a known pseudogene. The CDR3 contains 15 residues. CDR3 sequence (DNA): TGTGCCAGCAGCCCCCGGAGGTGGGGAAGATATGGCTACACCTTC. This codes for CASSPRRWGRYGYTF.

This clonotype came up a few times. In DNA form, the CDR3 reads TGTGCCAGCTCACCACTCGCGGGGAGCTCCTACAATGAGCAGTTCTTC. Its translation: CASSPLAGSSYNEQFF. The chain recombines TRBV18 with TRBJ2-1; D is perhaps TRBD2 (6 bases). Trimming shortened V by 1 base and J by 0 bases, and 10 bases separated the two germline ends. The CDR3 consists of 16 residues. Germline CDR1 and CDR2: KGHSH and LQKENI.